The T cell receptor beta chain under discussion was sequenced for a study of cytomegalovirus exposure and HLA in healthy donors. Findings of the study overall: TCR sequences were mostly rare, though some public TCRs occurred in many donors. The finding came from a later analysis; first-cohort TCR clusters tended to co-occur in the 110 or so validation repertoires.

This clone is a singleton in its sample. What it binds is unknown. These donors were members of the approximately 120-subject validation cohort, a group separate from the roughly 670-subject first cohort. Repertoires were generated with immunoSEQ multiplex PCR, while TCRdb's copy carries only in-frame clones and drops some. This table holds some 130,000 clones, 94% found once. Looked up from germline, CDR1 is MNHNS and CDR2 is SASEGT. CDR3 length: 14 residues. Trimming took off 4 bases at V and 5 bases at J, with 14 bases between the two ends. Sequenced sample: PBMCs. This clonotype originated in a man aged 18 to 30 in good health and CMV-seropositive. The rearrangement links TRBV6-1 to TRBJ1-1; possible D gene TRBD1, 5 bases. CDR3 region: CASSGQGGGTEAFF. DNA of the CDR3: TGTGCCAGCAGTGGGCAGGGTGGGGGGACTGAAGCTTTCTTT.